There are a few counts of the clone carrying this T cell receptor (beta chain). Its antigen is as yet unknown. With 1 base removed from V and 14 bases from J, the gap between germline ends came to 9 bases. CDR3 length: 12 amino acids. Germline lookup yields CDR1 SGHTA and CDR2 FQGNSA. The sample belongs to a study of T-cell memory formation after mild COVID-19. Study-wide findings and caveats: Some clones that responded turned up in pre-infection memory, which suggests that cross-reactive memory joined in.

TCRdb re-derived calls from the 5' RACE reads in MiXCR, one entry per CDR3 protein. The sample lists some 150,000 distinct CDR3 sequences; 15% to 20% were seen once. This chain links TRBV7-2 with TRBJ1-6; D call uncertain. Sample: PBMCs or a T cell subset sorted from them (not recorded which). The TCR sequence derives from an adult woman who had mild COVID-19 (a few samples of this study predate the infection). Cell type and time point are not known. CDR3 bases: TGTGCCAGCAGCTTAGAGGGATTCTCCCTCCACTTT. Translating gives CASSLEGFSLHF.